This T cell receptor beta chain was sequenced during a study of shared clonotypes between healthy human individuals. Overall study context: With ages of 18 to 49, the donors were a couple of women and a few men.

The CDR3 contains 19 residues. With 2 bases clipped from V and 2 bases from J, the junction kept 17 bases outside the gene matches. Naive CD8 cells lacked CD45RO and underwent positive selection for CCR7, leaving out terminally differentiated effector memory CD45RA+ cells. Every subset's genomic DNA went evenly onto several immunoSEQ plates. Replicate PCRs from sorted subsets contained roughly 220 ng DNA, which is roughly 30,000 T cell genomes. The repertoire was sequenced with immunoSEQ multiplex PCR; TCRdb's copy has only in-frame clones and lacks some. Here the sample spans 2 million to 2.5 million clones, about 94% being singletons.

The sequence derives from a man aged 18-30 years in good health. The sequencing input was naive CD8+ T cells sorted from blood. The chain employs TRBV6-7 and TRBJ2-7; TRBD1 matches 8 bases. TRBV6-7 is placed among ORFs of uncertain function. The DNA for the CDR3 is TGTGCCAGCAGTTACACGAACCTCCACCGGGACAGGCAAACCTACGAGCAGTACTTC. Translating it yields CASSYTNLHRDRQTYEQYF.